These 30 T cell receptor beta chains were all obtained from the same sample, sequenced in a study of blood T cell repertoires in COVID-19. Only in-frame clones appear in the TCRdb table, and some are missing; sequencing was by immunoSEQ multiplex PCR. The sample holds some 190,000 clones; 88% are singletons and the top ten take 4.4%. Sequencing input: peripheral blood. Every receptor here comes from a human donor in a cohort sampled during active COVID-19.

The gene calls are TRBV28 and TRBJ2-3, with a weak D call TRBD1 (5 bases). From germline, CDR1 is MDHEN and CDR2 SYDVKM. The CDR3 length is 14 residues. V was trimmed by 6 bases and J by 2 bases, leaving 12 bases between them. The CDR3 sequence is CASSQGANTDTQYF. CDR3 in DNA: TGTGCCAGCAGCCAAGGGGCCAACACAGATACGCAGTATTTT.

CDR3: CASTGLGSDTIYF. DNA for the CDR3: TGTGCCAGCACCGGTTTAGGTAGCGACACCATATATTTT. This chain links TRBV2 with TRBJ1-3; D gene ambiguous. There are 13 residues in the CDR3. Germline assignment: CDR1 SNHLY and CDR2 FYNNEI. The V and J ends lost 7 bases and 8 bases respectively, with 15 bases between them. Full variable domain (remainder filled in from reference TRBV2 and TRBJ1-3): EPEVTQTPSHQVTQMGQEVILRCVPISNHLYFYWYRQILGQKVEFLVSFYNNEISEKSEIFDDQFSVERPDGSNFTLKIRSTKLEDSAMYFCASTGLGSDTIYFGEGSWLTVV.

For the CDR3, the DNA is TGCGCCAGCAGCTTGGCTAGCGGGAGGCACACCGGGGAGCTGTTTTTT. Translated: CASSLASGRHTGELFF. The V and J genes are TRBV5-1 and TRBJ2-2, with 11 nucleotides matching TRBD2. V trimming: 0 bases; J trimming: 3 bases; junction bases outside the gene matches: 1. Germline assignment: CDR1 SGHRS and CDR2 YFSETQ. This CDR3 has 16 residues.

Regarding this clone: One end of the junction does not line up with germline, which may come from a read error. J is TRBJ2-1 and V is TRBV13; TRBD2 aligns across 12 bases. This CDR3 contains 17 residues. Germline V gives CDR1 PRHDT, CDR2 FYEKMQ (reference sequence). This chain's CDR3 is CASSLRTSGVSFNEQFF. CDR3 coding DNA: TGTGCCAGCAGCCTCCGGACTAGCGGGGTTTCCTTCAATGAGCAGTTCTTC.

The chain uses TRBV3-1 (or the pseudogene TRBV3-2) and TRBJ2-7; D is uncertain. The ends were cut back, 5 bases at V and 3 bases at J, with 8 bases in the middle. The CDR3 has 12 amino acids. The germline V gene encodes CDR1 LGHDT and CDR2 YNNKEL (reference sequence). As DNA, the CDR3 is TGTGCCAGCAGCTTCACCTACTACGAGCAGTACTTC. Amino acid sequence: CASSFTYYEQYF.

In nucleotides, the CDR3 is TGTGCCAGCAGTTCAGGGTATTCACCCCTCCACTTT. It encodes CASSSGYSPLHF. The gene calls are TRBV12-3 or TRBV12-4 and TRBJ1-6; possibly TRBD1 for D (5 bases). CDR3 size: 12 residues. V lost 4 bases, J lost 8 bases, and 6 bases lay in between.

V and J are TRBV27 and TRBJ2-3; TRBD1 is a possible D gene (6 bases). Trimming took off 1 base at V and 2 bases at J, with 16 bases between the two ends. The germline V gene encodes CDR1 MNHEY and CDR2 SMNVEV (reference sequence). The CDR3 consists of 17 residues. The CDR3 DNA follows: TGTGCCAGCAGTTTATTACTTTCGACAGGTAACACAGATACGCAGTATTTT. This sequence encodes CASSLLLSTGNTDTQYF.

The chain has TRBV11-2 and TRBJ2-1, with TRBD1 matching over 9 bases. Trimming removed 5 bases from V and 4 bases from J; junction bases left unmatched: 3. The germline V gene has CDR1 SGHAT and CDR2 FQNNGV. The CDR3 has 14 residues. This chain's CDR3 is CASSEQGAYNEQFF. The DNA of the CDR3 is TGTGCCAGCAGCGAACAGGGGGCATACAATGAGCAGTTCTTC.

This chain connects TRBV6-2 or TRBV6-3 to TRBJ2-1; D may be TRBD2 (6 bases). Germline values: CDR1 MNHEY, CDR2 SVGEGT. With 5 bases removed from V and 0 bases from J, the gap between germline ends came to 17 bases. The CDR3 sequence is 17 residues long. The CDR3 DNA reads TGTGCCAGCAGTGCCCGGACTAACCTTTTCTCCTACAATGAGCAGTTCTTC. Translating gives CASSARTNLFSYNEQFF.

The chain couples TRBV2 to TRBJ2-1; D is perhaps TRBD2 (6 bases). V gave up 5 bases and J gave up 2 bases, with 7 bases separating them. Germline V gene lookup returns CDR1 SNHLY and CDR2 FYNNEI. The CDR3 is made up of 13 amino acids. The CDR3 loop is CASSRRAYNEQFF. CDR3 sequence (DNA): TGTGCCAGCAGTCGGAGGGCCTACAATGAGCAGTTCTTC.

This sequence joins TRBV27 and TRBJ1-1; TRBD1 might be the D (6 bases). This CDR3 has 13 amino acids. Germline values: CDR1 MNHEY, CDR2 SMNVEV (reference sequence). Between the trimmed V and J ends, which lost 5 bases and 5 bases, there was a span of 12 bases. Here the CDR3 reads CASSTGRGTEAFF. The CDR3 coding sequence is TGTGCCAGCAGTACAGGGAGGGGGACTGAAGCTTTCTTT.

The chain links TRBV6-1 to TRBJ1-1, with D maybe TRBD1 (5 bases). The germline V and J ends were trimmed by 1 base and 11 bases, with 11 bases remaining between them. Germline V CDR1 and CDR2: MNHNS, SASEGT. The CDR3 runs to 12 residues. The CDR3 nucleotides read TGTGCCAGCAGTGAAGACCCTTCAGGGGCTTTCTTT. Translating it yields CASSEDPSGAFF.

This chain uses TRBV2 with TRBJ2-1; D might be TRBD1 (6 bases). Germline lookup yields CDR1 SNHLY and CDR2 FYNNEI. V was clipped by 2 bases and J by 9 bases, with 14 bases between them. This CDR3 spans 14 amino acids. CDR3 sequence reads: CASSENRGWGEQFF. The DNA of the CDR3 is TGTGCCAGCAGTGAAAATAGGGGGTGGGGTGAGCAGTTCTTC.

This chain connects TRBV7-6 to TRBJ2-5; no firm D call. Germline lookup yields CDR1 SGHVS and CDR2 FNYEAQ. Trimming left V 2 bases short and J 3 bases short, with 7 bases between. CDR3 length: 13 residues. CDR3 amino acids: CASSLISEETQYF. The CDR3 region has the DNA TGTGCCAGCAGCTTAATTTCAGAAGAGACCCAGTACTTC.

The chain couples TRBV7-9 to TRBJ1-4, with D hard to call. Trimming removed 2 bases from V and 4 bases from J, with 5 bases in between. The length of the CDR3 is 13 residues. CDR1 is SEHNR and CDR2 is FQNEAQ in the germline V gene (reference sequence). The CDR3 DNA reads TGTGCCAGCAGCTTAAACAGTAATGAAAAACTGTTTTTT. It translates to CASSLNSNEKLFF. Complete variable domain (other parts from reference TRBV7-9 and TRBJ1-4): DTGVSQNPRHKITKRGQNVTFRCDPISEHNRLYWYRQTLGQGPEFLTYFQNEAQLEKSRLLSDRFSAERPKGSFSTLEIQRTEQGDSAMYLCASSLNSNEKLFFGSGTQLSVL.

CDR3 nucleotides: TGTGCCAGCAGTTTTATCAGGGAAGAAATCAGGGGGAGCAATCAGCCCCAGCATTTT. Amino acids: CASSFIREEIRGSNQPQHF. The rearrangement uses TRBV28 and TRBJ1-5, with TRBD1 matching 7 bases. V gave up 3 bases and J gave up 1 base; unmatched junction bases: 15. The CDR3 totals 19 residues. Germline loops: CDR1 MDHEN, CDR2 SYDVKM.

V and J are TRBV21-1 and TRBJ2-7; the D call of TRBD2 is as the table states it, not checked on the DNA. TRBV21-1 is tagged as a pseudogene. CDR3 length: 17 residues. The CDR3 loop reads CASSKVEKTSALGEQYF. The CDR3, as DNA: TGTGCCAGCAGCAAAGTGGAAAAGACTAGCGCCCTGGGCGAGCAGTACTTC.

The chain carries TRBV7-2 and TRBJ1-6; D might be TRBD1 (6 bases). The V end was cut by 3 bases, the J end by 1 base, with 7 bases between. The CDR3 contains 15 residues. The germline gives CDR1 SGHTA, CDR2 FQGNSA. The CDR3 DNA sequence: TGTGCCAGCAGCTTGGGGGCGTCCTATAATTCACCCCTCCACTTT. Amino acids: CASSLGASYNSPLHF.

The sample holds one count of this clone. V and J are TRBV2 and TRBJ1-6; tentative D call: TRBD1 (5 bases). The CDR3 loop spans 13 amino acids. V dropped 2 bases and J dropped 8 bases, with 7 bases sitting between them. Germline V lookup: CDR1 SNHLY, CDR2 FYNNEI. CDR3 bases: TGTGCCAGCAGTGAACAGGGTTATTCACCCCTCCACTTT. Translated: CASSEQGYSPLHF. Using reference TRBV2 and TRBJ1-6 for the parts outside the CDR3, the full variable domain is EPEVTQTPSHQVTQMGQEVILRCVPISNHLYFYWYRQILGQKVEFLVSFYNNEISEKSEIFDDQFSVERPDGSNFTLKIRSTKLEDSAMYFCASSEQGYSPLHFGNGTRLTVT.

The rearrangement links TRBV12-3 or TRBV12-4 to TRBJ1-1, with D tentatively TRBD1 (6 bases). V lost 6 bases and J lost 1, with 9 bases in between. The CDR3 is 13 amino acids. CDR3 sequence reads: CASRSTGNTEAFF. Here the CDR3 DNA reads TGTGCCAGCAGGTCGACAGGGAACACTGAAGCTTTCTTT.

This clone was detected only once. J is TRBJ2-3 and V is TRBV21-1; the table assigns TRBD1, which was not confirmed against the DNA. TRBV21-1 corresponds to a pseudogene. This CDR3 comprises 18 residues. In nucleotides, the CDR3 is TGTGCCAGCAGCCCCCCGGGGACAGCGCCGGTGGGGACAGATACGCAGTATTTT. Protein: CASSPPGTAPVGTDTQYF.

The chain joins TRBV7-2 to TRBJ1-1, with D unresolved. V dropped 2 bases and J dropped 1 base, with 5 bases sitting between them. CDR1 is SGHTA, CDR2 FQGNSA, per germline. This CDR3 has 13 amino acids. CDR3 DNA sequence: TGTGCCAGCAGCTTACGGGGGAACACTGAAGCTTTCTTT. Its translation: CASSLRGNTEAFF.

V gene TRBV18 combines with J gene TRBJ2-5; 7 bases line up with TRBD2. The length of the CDR3 is 15 residues. The germline V gene has CDR1 KGHSH and CDR2 LQKENI. V shed 8 bases and J 2 bases; nucleotides not matched to a gene: 11. The CDR3 DNA reads TGTGCCAGCCTGACGCGGGGAGGGGAACAAGAGACCCAGTACTTC. This gives the protein CASLTRGGEQETQYF.

This sequence joins TRBV7-2 and TRBJ2-2; maybe TRBD2 (6 bases). With 3 bases removed from V and 1 base from J, the gap between germline ends came to 9 bases. Germline CDR1 reads SGHTA; CDR2 reads FQGNSA. The CDR3 has 15 residues. CDR3 sequence (DNA): TGTGCCAGCAGCTTTAAGGGAGGGAACACCGGGGAGCTGTTTTTT. Its translation is CASSFKGGNTGELFF.

This chain uses TRBV29-1 with TRBJ2-7; D is perhaps TRBD2 (6 bases). The germline gives CDR1 SQVTM, CDR2 ANQGSEA. The CDR3 has 15 amino acids. V was shortened by 0 bases and J by 4 bases, with 16 bases between the two germline ends. For the CDR3, the DNA is TGCAGCGTTGAAGATCGGAGGAGGGCCGGGTACGAGCAGTACTTC. It translates to CSVEDRRRAGYEQYF.

This clone was recorded a few times. This rearrangement joins TRBV3-1 (or the pseudogene TRBV3-2) to TRBJ1-2, with unresolved D. V gave up 1 base and J gave up 3 bases, with 3 bases separating them. Germline CDR1 is LGHDT and CDR2 is YNNKEL (reference sequence). CDR3 length: 12 residues. CDR3 in amino acids: CASSQADYGYTF. The CDR3 DNA reads as TGTGCCAGCAGCCAAGCTGACTATGGCTACACCTTC.

J is TRBJ1-1 and V is TRBV7-6; 7 bases map to TRBD1. J gave up 3 bases and V 6 bases, and 10 bases lay outside the gene matches. The germline gives CDR1 SGHVS, CDR2 FNYEAQ. The CDR3 spans 15 residues. The CDR3 DNA reads TGTGCCAGCAGTCAGTCTCGGACAGGATACACTGAAGCTTTCTTT. Translation: CASSQSRTGYTEAFF.

This chain connects TRBV5-6 to TRBJ1-3, with unresolved D. Trimming cost V 3 bases and J 0 bases, with 10 bases left between them. CDR1 is SGHDT and CDR2 is YYEEEE in the germline V gene. This CDR3 region has 15 residues. CDR3 bases: TGTGCCAGCAGCTCCAGGAGGGTCTCTGGAAACACCATATATTTT. It encodes CASSSRRVSGNTIYF.

The chain employs TRBV25-1 and TRBJ2-5; D not certain. Trimming shortened V by 5 bases and J by 0 bases, and 13 bases separated the two germline ends. The CDR3 consists of 15 residues. Per the germline V gene, CDR1 is MGHDK and CDR2 is SYGVNS. Here the CDR3 DNA reads TGTGCCAGCAGTTTCCTTTACGAGTACCAAGAGACCCAGTACTTC. This encodes CASSFLYEYQETQYF.

This chain connects TRBV7-2 to TRBJ2-7, with a weak D call TRBD1 (5 bases). The V gene lost 5 bases and the J gene lost 3 bases, with 14 bases spanning the gap. This CDR3 is built from 14 residues. Germline lookup yields CDR1 SGHTA and CDR2 FQGNSA. The CDR3 DNA is TGTGCCAGCAGCCCTGTTCAGGGATACTACGAGCAGTACTTC. This sequence encodes CASSPVQGYYEQYF. Full variable domain (outside the CDR3, taken from reference TRBV7-2 and TRBJ2-7): GAGVSQSPSNKVTEKGKDVELRCDPISGHTALYWYRQSLGQGLEFLIYFQGNSAPDKSGLPSDRFSAERTGGSVSTLTIQRTQQEDSAVYLCASSPVQGYYEQYFGPGTRLTVT.